This T cell receptor (beta chain) emerged from a study of shared clonotypes between healthy human individuals. As to this clone: Antigen: not known.

Points from the study as a whole: An anticipated effect of sequencing depth on clonotype sharing among donors was recognized. The represented genetic and exposure-history diversity was limited by the small number of donors.

Healthy HIV-negative adults without recent acute infections or vaccinations served as donors. A CD45RA-negative memory subset and a CD45RA+ naive subset were separated from the CD4+ cells. This CDR3 spans 15 amino acids. The V end was cut by 0 bases, the J end by 4 bases, with 13 bases between. Germline values: CDR1 MNHNY, CDR2 SVGAGI (reference sequence). Libraries were prepared by immunoSEQ multiplex PCR; TCRdb keeps only in-frame clonotypes and omits some of them. The table records roughly 2 million clones, almost 96% of them present only once. The chain carries TRBV6-6 and TRBJ2-7; D is perhaps TRBD2 (6 bases). The sequence derives from a man aged 18 to 30 in good health. The specimen was naive CD4+ T cells sorted from blood. Stated subset: CD45RA+ positively selected. CDR3 protein: CASSYSLGGKYEQYF. The CDR3 bases are TGTGCCAGCAGTTACTCCCTGGGAGGAAAGTACGAGCAGTACTTC.